A single sample is the source of the 23 T cell receptor beta chains below, sequenced in a study of molecular identifiers for immune sequencing clone quantification. Each CDR3 protein is one row after TCRdb ran MiXCR on the PCR reads. The sample consists of hundreds of thousands of distinct CDR3 sequences, roughly 24% of them appearing once. The specimen sequenced was naive CD8+ T cells from blood, with Jurkat cell RNA spiked in. Stated subset: FACS-sorted CD8+CD4-CCR7+CD45RA+ naive T cells. The receptors were sampled from a human donor in good health. Some libraries in this study had Jurkat cell RNA spiked in.

Of note for this clonotype: It may be a read error: a sequence one base away is much more abundant. V gene TRBV25-1 combines with J gene TRBJ2-1; D call uncertain. Germline V gene lookup returns CDR1 MGHDK and CDR2 SYGVNS. The CDR3 consists of 14 residues. The CDR3 spells CASSEIRAPNAQFF. CDR3 DNA sequence: TGTGCCAGCAGTGAAATCCGGGCCCCCAATGCGCAGTTCTTC.

This chain uses TRBV24-1 with TRBJ1-5; D is undetermined. CDR1 is KGHDR and CDR2 is SFDVKD in the germline V gene. The CDR3 is made up of 15 amino acids. Trimming cost V 4 bases and J 5 bases, with 14 bases left between them. The CDR3 spells CATSDPPMVYQPQHF. In nucleotides, the CDR3 is TGTGCCACCAGTGACCCCCCCATGGTATATCAGCCCCAGCATTTT.

This clonotype was counted a few times. V is TRBV7-9 and J is TRBJ2-1, with 7 bases identical to TRBD2. With 8 bases clipped from V and 4 bases from J, the junction kept 5 bases outside the gene matches. The CDR3 has 13 residues. The germline gives CDR1 SEHNR, CDR2 FQNEAQ (reference sequence). The CDR3, as DNA: TGTGCCAGCGAGCGGGGAGCGTACAATGAGCAGTTCTTC. Protein: CASERGAYNEQFF.

This clonotype was found a few times. The J gene is TRBJ2-7, the V gene TRBV19, with D possibly being TRBD1 or TRBD2 (5 bases each). Germline CDR1 is LNHDA and CDR2 is SQIVND (reference sequence). The CDR3 totals 14 residues. Trimming took 4 bases from V and 4 from J, leaving 14 bases between them. The CDR3 here is CASSSQGREYEQYF. For the CDR3, the DNA is TGTGCCAGTAGTAGCCAGGGACGGGAATACGAGCAGTACTTC.

This clonotype was picked up a small number of times. The chain uses TRBV4-1 and TRBJ2-7; 7 nucleotides align to TRBD2. Germline V CDR1 and CDR2: MGHRA, YSYEKL. With V trimmed by 0 bases and J by 2 bases, 4 bases remained unmatched. This CDR3 has 15 residues. CDR3 coding DNA: TGCGCCAGCAGCCAAGACTCAGGGACTACCTACGAGCAGTACTTC. Translation: CASSQDSGTTYEQYF.

This clonotype was observed a few times. V gene TRBV12-3 or TRBV12-4 combines with J gene TRBJ2-3; D may match TRBD1 or TRBD2 (5 bases each). With 8 bases removed from V and 0 bases from J, the gap between germline ends came to 18 bases. CDR3 length: 16 residues. The CDR3 nucleotides read TGTGCCAGCGGGGGATTTGGCGAGCGGAGCACAGATACGCAGTATTTT. It yields the protein CASGGFGERSTDTQYF.

On this clonotype itself: A much larger clone sits a single nucleotide away, making a read error possible. The chain links TRBV7-6 to TRBJ1-5; D gene ambiguous. The germline V gene has CDR1 SGHVS and CDR2 FNYEAQ. The CDR3 is made up of 15 amino acids. The CDR3 is CASSLEAVGNQPQQF. CDR3 nucleotides: TGTGCCAGCAGCTTGGAGGCCGTTGGCAATCAGCCCCAGCAATTT.

This clonotype was seen only a few times. As the CDR3 is not closed by the conserved phenylalanine or tryptophan, this likely results from a read error. The V call is TRBV30, the J call TRBJ2-1, with D perhaps TRBD1 (5 bases). Trimming took 3 bases from V and 10 from J, leaving 7 bases between them. The CDR3 loop spans 10 amino acids. Germline V lookup: CDR1 GTSNPN, CDR2 SVGIG (reference sequence). The CDR3, as DNA: TGTGCCTGGAGAAGACAGGAGCAGTTCCTC. Protein product: CAWRRQEQFL.

There are many counts of this clonotype. The CDR3 DNA sequence: TGTGCCAGCAGCTTGGCAGACGAGCAGTACTTC. It is translated as CASSLADEQYF. This chain connects TRBV5-4 to TRBJ2-7; D not resolved. The CDR3 loop spans 11 amino acids. With 0 bases removed from V and 5 bases from J, the gap between germline ends came to 3 bases. Germline V lookup: CDR1 SGHNT, CDR2 YYREEE (reference sequence).

Note on this clonotype: This may be a read error: a much more frequent sequence differs by one nucleotide. The chain uses TRBV12-3 or TRBV12-4 and TRBJ2-5; possibly TRBD1 or TRBD2 for D (6 bases each). Trimming left V 6 bases short and J 3 bases short, with 14 bases between. The CDR3 totals 14 residues. The CDR3 loop reads CASRRDTRKETQYF. In DNA, the CDR3 is TGTGCCAGCAGGCGGGACACCCGTAAAGAGACCCAGTACTTC.

Worth noting for this clonotype: Its ends do not fully match the called genes, so a read error is possible. V is TRBV9 and J is TRBJ2-5; 7 bases are shared with TRBD1. This CDR3 region has 17 residues. CDR1 and CDR2 from the germline V gene are SGDLS and YYNGEE. The CDR3 loop reads CAGSPFLTGSVSETQYF. In nucleotides, the CDR3 is TGTGCCGGCAGCCCTTTCTTGACAGGGAGTGTGAGTGAGACCCAGTACTTC.

With respect to this clonotype: This may stem from a read error, because a much larger clone lies one nucleotide away. This chain joins TRBV12-3 or TRBV12-4 and TRBJ2-3; 9 bases align to TRBD2. Trimming cost V 6 bases and J 0 bases; bases outside gene matches: 4. The CDR3 extends over 15 amino acids. The CDR3 protein is CASRPSGNSTDTQYF. The CDR3, as DNA: TGTGCCAGCAGGCCTAGCGGGAATAGCACAGATACGCAGTATTTT.

V is TRBV28 and J is TRBJ2-7; 7 bases agree with TRBD1. Germline assignment: CDR1 MDHEN and CDR2 SYDVKM. The CDR3 has 14 residues. Trimming cost V 3 bases and J 2 bases; bases outside gene matches: 4. The CDR3 coding sequence is TGTGCCAGCAGTTTCTCAGGGACAGCCTACGAGCAGTACTTC. Translated: CASSFSGTAYEQYF.

With respect to this clonotype: This may be a read error: a much more frequent sequence differs by one nucleotide. The chain has TRBV4-3 and TRBJ2-1; possibly TRBD1 or TRBD2 for D (5 bases each). CDR1 and CDR2 (germline): LGHNA, YSLEER. The CDR3 is 13 residues long. Written as DNA, the CDR3 is TGCGCCAGCAGCCAAGATTTGGGGGTAATTCAGCTCTTC. Protein sequence: CASSQDLGVIQLF.

The chain employs TRBV12-3 or TRBV12-4 and TRBJ2-3; 14 bases are shared with TRBD2. This CDR3 region has 16 residues. V dropped 5 bases and J dropped 4; count of bases not matched to a gene: 5. The CDR3 nucleotides read TGTGCCAGCAGTGTGGGACTAGCGGGAGTCGCAGATACGCAGTATTTT. This codes for CASSVGLAGVADTQYF.

This clonotype was seen a few times. The J gene is TRBJ1-1, the V gene TRBV29-1, with 7 nucleotides matching TRBD1. The J segment lost 0 bases and the V segment lost 6 bases, leaving 4 bases of the junction unmatched. From germline, CDR1 is SQVTM and CDR2 ANQGSEA. The CDR3 length is 13 residues. CDR3 nucleotide sequence: TGCAGCGTGGCACAGGGGTTGAACACTGAAGCTTTCTTT. It is translated as CSVAQGLNTEAFF.

The chain carries TRBV5-1 and TRBJ2-7; 7 nucleotides match TRBD1. The CDR3 contains 14 residues. Per the germline V gene, CDR1 is SGHRS and CDR2 is YFSETQ. The trim removed 7 bases at V and 3 bases at J, leaving 10 bases unmatched. The CDR3 region is CASDPVGQHYEQYF. DNA for the CDR3: TGCGCCAGCGACCCCGTGGGACAGCACTACGAGCAGTACTTC.

The sample holds many counts of this clonotype. The chain combines TRBV4-3 with TRBJ1-1; D unclear. Germline V gene sequence: CDR1 LGHNA, CDR2 YSLEER. Trimming took 0 bases from V and 3 from J, leaving 11 bases between them. CDR3 size: 15 residues. In nucleotides, the CDR3 is TGCGCCAGCAGCCAAGATCATGTAAAGTACACTGAAGCTTTCTTT. This gives the protein CASSQDHVKYTEAFF.

With respect to this clonotype: The conserved phenylalanine or tryptophan is not found at the CDR3 terminus, so this likely reflects a read error. V and J are TRBV11-2 and TRBJ2-5; TRBD1 might be the D (6 bases). V was clipped by 3 bases and J by 0 bases, with 8 bases between them. The germline V gene has CDR1 SGHAT and CDR2 FQNNGV. CDR3 size: 14 residues. Written as DNA, the CDR3 is TGTGCCAGCAGCTTCGACAGGTACCAAGAGACCCAGTACTTA. Encoded protein: CASSFDRYQETQYL.

Of note for this clonotype: One junction end disagrees with the germline gene, perhaps due to a read error. The chain combines TRBV29-1 with TRBJ1-4; no clear D gene. The V gene's germline CDR1 is SQVTM and CDR2 ANQGSEA. CDR3 length: 13 amino acids. CDR3 bases: TGCAGCGTTCAGTGGGGAATAAATGAAAAACTGCTTTTT. It yields the protein CSVQWGINEKLLF.

This clonotype was seen a few times. The rearrangement joins TRBV7-3 to TRBJ2-1, with 10 bases identical to TRBD2. CDR3 size: 15 residues. V was clipped by 0 bases and J by 9 bases; unmatched bases: 5. Per the germline V gene, CDR1 is SGHTA and CDR2 is FQGTGA. CDR3 loop: CASSLTLAGVSEQFF. The CDR3 DNA is TGTGCCAGCAGCTTAACTCTAGCGGGAGTAAGTGAGCAGTTCTTC.

To note about this clonotype: No conserved phenylalanine or tryptophan is present at the end of the CDR3, so a read error is the likely explanation. J is TRBJ2-6 and V is TRBV11-2; unclear D gene. This CDR3 is 16 amino acids long. Trimming took off 2 bases at V and 2 bases at J, with 10 bases between the two ends. Germline assignment: CDR1 SGHAT and CDR2 FQNNGV. For the CDR3, the DNA is TGTGCCAGCAGCTTATGGGCTGGGGCTGGGGCCAACGTCCTGACTCTC. Translation: CASSLWAGAGANVLTL.

This clonotype was seen at least ten times. This chain links TRBV9 with TRBJ1-1; possible D gene TRBD1, 5 bases. This CDR3 is 15 amino acids long. The germline V and J ends were trimmed by 0 bases and 1 base, with 10 bases remaining between them. The germline V gene has CDR1 SGDLS and CDR2 YYNGEE. The CDR3 nucleotides read TGTGCCAGCAGCGTAGGGGGACCGACGAACACTGAAGCTTTCTTT. Amino acids: CASSVGGPTNTEAFF. Full variable domain (missing parts from reference TRBV9 and TRBJ1-1): DSGVTQTPKHLITATGQRVTLRCSPRSGDLSVYWYQQSLDQGLQFLIQYYNGEERAKGNILERFSAQQFPDLHSELNLSSLELGDSALYFCASSVGGPTNTEAFFGQGTRLTVV.